The TCR beta chain described here comes from a study of Graves' ophthalmopathy and Graves' hyperthyroidism. The CDR3 consists of 13 residues. The junction had 2 bases not matched to a gene; V was cut back by 5 bases and J by 6 bases. Germline assignment: CDR1 DFQATT and CDR2 SNEGSKA (reference sequence). As the starting material, roughly 10 ml of fresh peripheral blood yielded the PBMCs. This clonotype has a count of ten or more. The TCR beta CDR3 regions underwent amplification from RNA transcripts. An initial RT-PCR round employing HTBI primers preceded a second-round multiplex PCR. A single record per CDR3 protein comes from TCRdb applying MiXCR to the multiplex PCR reads. The repertoire holds about 380,000 distinct CDR3 sequences, with approximately 15% as singletons.

Sequenced input: peripheral blood. The chain combines TRBV20-1 with TRBJ1-6, with 9 bases matching TRBD1. The sequence was collected from a woman under 30 with stable Graves' hyperthyroidism. The CDR3 DNA follows: TGCAGTGCTGGGGACAGGGTTAATTCACCCCTCCACTTT. Its protein is CSAGDRVNSPLHF.